The 12 T cell receptor beta chains given below trace back to one sample, sequenced in a study of shared clonotypes between healthy human individuals. TCRdb's table, derived via immunoSEQ multiplex PCR, lists solely in-frame clones and lacks some. The sample holds roughly 2.4 million clones, roughly 95% seen once. The sequencing input was naive CD4+ T cells sorted from blood. Subset specified: CD45RA+ positively selected. These receptors originate from a man aged 18 to 29 in good health.

This chain joins TRBV7-2 and TRBJ2-7; TRBD2 matches at 12 bases. Germline values: CDR1 SGHTA, CDR2 FQGNSA. V was clipped by 1 base and J by 12 bases; unmatched bases: 13. CDR3 size: 16 residues. CDR3 DNA sequence: TGTGCCAGCAGCTTAGTTCTAGCGGGAGGGCCCGAATGGCGGTACTTC. Its protein is CASSLVLAGGPEWRYF.

The J gene is TRBJ1-1, the V gene TRBV11-2; D ambiguous. Germline V gene sequence: CDR1 SGHAT, CDR2 FQNNGV. The CDR3 contains 12 residues. V was trimmed by 1 base and J by 5 bases, leaving 5 bases between them. CDR3 region: CASSLGQTEAFF. The CDR3 DNA reads TGTGCCAGCAGCTTAGGACAAACTGAAGCTTTCTTT.

The chain uses TRBV11-2 and TRBJ2-5; no clear D. This CDR3 is 14 amino acids long. Germline V gives CDR1 SGHAT, CDR2 FQNNGV. The V gene lost 2 bases and the J gene lost 1 base, with 8 bases spanning the gap. DNA for the CDR3: TGTGCCAGCAGCTTATTTGCCAGCCAAGAGACCCAGTACTTC. Translating it yields CASSLFASQETQYF.

V and J are TRBV2 and TRBJ1-5; perhaps TRBD1 as D (5 bases). V gave up 4 bases and J gave up 5 bases, with 9 bases separating them. CDR3 length equals 13 residues. Germline CDR1 reads SNHLY; CDR2 reads FYNNEI. The CDR3 coding sequence is TGTGCCAGCAGTGGGGGACCTCATCAGCCCCAGCATTTT. Translating gives CASSGGPHQPQHF.

The chain combines TRBV4-1 with TRBJ2-6; a possible D gene is TRBD1 (6 bases). Germline V CDR1 and CDR2: MGHRA, YSYEKL. Trimming took off 0 bases at V and 2 bases at J, with 8 bases between the two ends. This CDR3 is built from 16 residues. CDR3 protein: CASSQDEGAGANVLTF. The CDR3 coding sequence is TGCGCCAGCAGCCAAGATGAGGGGGCTGGGGCCAACGTCCTGACTTTC.

The V gene is TRBV10-1, the J gene TRBJ2-3, with 7 bases identical to TRBD2. This CDR3 comprises 15 residues. CDR1 and CDR2 (germline): WNHNN, SYGVQD (reference sequence). Trimming took 3 bases from V and 1 from J; bases not matched to a gene: 4. The CDR3 loop is CASSEPAGGTDTQYF. The CDR3 DNA is TGCGCCAGCAGTGAACCCGCGGGGGGCACAGATACGCAGTATTTT.

This clone was counted a single time. The sample contains more than one DNA sequence encoding this CDR3. The CDR3 region has the DNA TGTGCCAGCAGCCGGGACAGGGGTGAGACCCAGTACTTC. Encoded protein: CASSRDRGETQYF. J is TRBJ2-5 and V is TRBV7-2; 10 positions match TRBD1. Germline V CDR1 and CDR2: SGHTA, FQGNSA. V lost 5 bases to trimming and J lost 5 bases; unmatched junction nucleotides: 2. The CDR3 contains 13 residues.

V and J are TRBV6-1 and TRBJ2-1; D ambiguous. The CDR3 runs to 11 residues. Trimming left V 6 bases short and J 4 bases short, with 4 bases between. Germline loops: CDR1 MNHNS, CDR2 SASEGT. CDR3 protein: CASREYNEQFF. The CDR3 nucleotides read TGTGCCAGCAGAGAGTACAATGAGCAGTTCTTC.

The chain employs TRBV6-5 and TRBJ2-5; D is possibly TRBD1 (5 bases). The CDR3 is made up of 14 amino acids. The germline V and J ends were trimmed by 4 bases and 5 bases, with 14 bases remaining between them. The germline gives CDR1 MNHEY, CDR2 SVGAGI. CDR3 nucleotides: TGTGCCAGCAGTTTGTCTAGGGGTGAGGAGACCCAGTACTTC. Its translation is CASSLSRGEETQYF.

This CDR3 is CASRRDTGLNTEAFF. CDR3 coding DNA: TGTGCCAGCCGGAGGGATACGGGATTGAACACTGAAGCTTTCTTT. The rearrangement links TRBV25-1 to TRBJ1-1; D is unclear. V was pared by 8 bases and J by 0 bases, with 16 bases between. The CDR3 sequence is 15 residues long. The germline CDR1 and CDR2 sequences are MGHDK and SYGVNS.

The gene calls are TRBV2 and TRBJ1-4, with no clear D. The CDR3 spans 13 residues. The germline CDR1 and CDR2 sequences are SNHLY and FYNNEI. V gave up 8 bases and J gave up 1 base, with 8 bases separating them. The CDR3 DNA reads TGTGCCAGCCTTATAGGAACTAATGAAAAACTGTTTTTT. Residues: CASLIGTNEKLFF. Looking up the rest from reference TRBV2 and TRBJ1-4 gives the full variable domain: EPEVTQTPSHQVTQMGQEVILRCVPISNHLYFYWYRQILGQKVEFLVSFYNNEISEKSEIFDDQFSVERPDGSNFTLKIRSTKLEDSAMYFCASLIGTNEKLFFGSGTQLSVL.

The V and J genes are TRBV5-8 and TRBJ1-4, with TRBD1 as a possible D gene (6 bases). The CDR3 length is 15 residues. V shed 6 bases and J shed 4 bases, with 16 bases lying between them. Germline V gene sequence: CDR1 SGHTS, CDR2 YDEGEE. CDR3 bases: TGTGCCAGCACGGACGCAGGGGCCCTTAATGAAAAACTGTTTTTT. Protein: CASTDAGALNEKLFF.